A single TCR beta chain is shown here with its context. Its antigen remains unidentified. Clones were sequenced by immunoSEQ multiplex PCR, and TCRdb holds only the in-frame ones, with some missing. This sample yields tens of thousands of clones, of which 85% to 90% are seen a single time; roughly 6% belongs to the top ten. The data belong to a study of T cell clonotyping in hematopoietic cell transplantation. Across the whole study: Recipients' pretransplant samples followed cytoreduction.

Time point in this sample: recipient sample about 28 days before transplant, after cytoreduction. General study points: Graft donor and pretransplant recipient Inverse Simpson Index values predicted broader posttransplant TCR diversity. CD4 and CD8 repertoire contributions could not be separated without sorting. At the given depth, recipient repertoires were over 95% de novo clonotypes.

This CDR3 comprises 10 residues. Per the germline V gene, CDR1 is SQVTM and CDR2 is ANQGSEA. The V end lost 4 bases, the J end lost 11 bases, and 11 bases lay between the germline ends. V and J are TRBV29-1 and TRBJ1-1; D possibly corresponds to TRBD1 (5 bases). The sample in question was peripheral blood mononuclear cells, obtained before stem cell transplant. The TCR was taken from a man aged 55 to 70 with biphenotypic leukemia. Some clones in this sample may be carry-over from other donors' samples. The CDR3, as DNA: TGCAGCGTTGTTGCAGGGTCGGCTTTCTTT. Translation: CSVVAGSAFF.